This note documents a single T cell receptor beta chain sequence. The V gene's germline CDR1 is MNHEY and CDR2 SMNVEV (reference sequence). The CDR3 runs to 15 residues. Trimming shortened V by 1 base and J by 5 bases, and 14 bases separated the two germline ends. These data are taken from a study of T cell changes during pregnancy in multiple sclerosis. This table comes from immunoSEQ multiplex PCR, and its TCRdb copy is limited to in-frame clones, with some not included. This table holds about 77,000 clones, 75% to 90% found once. The TCR sequence derives from a female donor with multiple sclerosis, enrolled in a pregnancy study. The chain uses TRBV27 and TRBJ2-5, with a possible D match to TRBD2 (6 bases). Sequenced material: peripheral blood, taken before pregnancy. The CDR3 DNA sequence: TGTGCCAGCAGTTTATGGGGTGGGAGGTATGAGACCCAGTACTTC. It translates to CASSLWGGRYETQYF.